The next 10 T cell receptor beta chains were all read from a single sample in a study of cytomegalovirus exposure and HLA in healthy donors. The method was immunoSEQ multiplex PCR; TCRdb's version includes in-frame clones alone and lacks a portion of them. Of about 250,000 clones listed, about 88% are singletons. The sample comprised PBMCs. Receptor source: a man younger than 35 in good health and CMV-seropositive.

V and J are TRBV6-5 and TRBJ1-3, with a possible D match to TRBD1 (5 bases). CDR3 length equals 15 residues. In germline, CDR1 is MNHEY, CDR2 SVGAGI. V lost 2 bases and J lost 0, with 8 bases in between. The CDR3 DNA reads TGTGCCAGCAGTTACGACAGTTTCTCTGGAAACACCATATATTTT. Translated: CASSYDSFSGNTIYF.

The J gene is TRBJ2-5, the V gene TRBV5-1; TRBD2 matches 13 bases. Germline V gene lookup returns CDR1 SGHRS and CDR2 YFSETQ. The CDR3 spans 17 residues. Trimming took 4 bases from V and 5 from J; bases not matched to a gene: 11. The CDR3 loop reads CASSRQTGTSGMETQYF. CDR3 coding DNA: TGCGCCAGCAGCCGTCAAACCGGGACTAGCGGGATGGAGACCCAGTACTTC.

This clone has only one observation. The chain joins TRBV7-2 to TRBJ1-2; D might be TRBD1 (5 bases). This CDR3 region has 14 residues. Trimming left V 2 bases short and J 8 bases short, with 15 bases between. Germline V gene lookup returns CDR1 SGHTA and CDR2 FQGNSA. The CDR3 is CASSLKWDGAGYTF. In DNA form, the CDR3 reads TGTGCCAGCAGCTTAAAGTGGGACGGGGCGGGCTACACCTTC.

This rearrangement joins TRBV27 to TRBJ1-1; the D gene is possibly TRBD1 (5 bases). This CDR3 has 14 amino acids. V lost 4 bases and J lost 0, with 9 bases in between. The germline V gene has CDR1 MNHEY and CDR2 SMNVEV (reference sequence). Written as DNA, the CDR3 is TGTGCCAGCAGTTGGGGGGGTTTGAACACTGAAGCTTTCTTT. Protein: CASSWGGLNTEAFF.

The J gene is TRBJ2-5, the V gene TRBV5-1; 8 bases map to TRBD1. Germline V gives CDR1 SGHRS, CDR2 YFSETQ. V was clipped by 2 bases and J by 5 bases; unmatched bases: 8. This CDR3 contains 15 residues. The CDR3 nucleotides are TGCGCCAGCAGCTTATTCACAGGGGGTTTGGAGACCCAGTACTTC. Translating it yields CASSLFTGGLETQYF.

The rearrangement joins TRBV15 to TRBJ2-3, with 8 bases aligning to TRBD2. The V and J ends lost 3 bases and 1 base, in that order; junction bases with no gene match: 0. This CDR3 contains 14 residues. The germline CDR1 and CDR2 sequences are LNHNV and YYDKDF (reference sequence). The CDR3 spells CATSRTSGTDTQYF. CDR3 nucleotide sequence: TGTGCCACCAGCAGGACTAGCGGCACAGATACGCAGTATTTT.

The chain uses TRBV27 and TRBJ2-5, with D possibly TRBD2 on 5 matching bases. The CDR3 sequence is 14 residues long. Germline CDR1 reads MNHEY; CDR2 reads SMNVEV (reference sequence). V shed 5 bases and J shed 13 bases, with 23 bases lying between them. CDR3 bases: TGTGCCAGCAGTCCTCAGGCCGGTTTGGGCGAGGGGTACTTC. Translating it yields CASSPQAGLGEGYF.

This rearrangement joins TRBV11-2 to TRBJ2-2; D may be TRBD1 (5 bases). This CDR3 has 17 residues. Trimming cost V 5 bases and J 3 bases, with 19 bases left between them. Germline-derived CDR1 and CDR2 are SGHAT and FQNNGV. The CDR3 loop reads CASSPFLIDRYTGELFF. In DNA, the CDR3 is TGTGCCAGCAGCCCCTTCCTCATCGACAGATACACCGGGGAGCTGTTTTTT.

The rearrangement links TRBV13 to TRBJ2-1; D might be TRBD2 (5 bases). CDR3 length: 17 amino acids. The V gene's germline CDR1 is PRHDT and CDR2 FYEKMQ (reference sequence). With 1 base removed from V and 9 bases from J, the gap between germline ends came to 22 bases. The CDR3 bases are TGTGCCAGCAGCTTAGAGGGCCGGACTGGGGATTATGGTGAGCAGTTCTTC. The encoded protein is CASSLEGRTGDYGEQFF.

J is TRBJ1-1 and V is TRBV5-1, with D possibly matching TRBD1 (5 bases). Germline lookup yields CDR1 SGHRS and CDR2 YFSETQ. The CDR3 contains 17 residues. Trimming removed 4 bases from V and 6 bases from J, with 25 bases in between. Here the CDR3 DNA reads TGCGCCAGCAGCGGCGGTGCGGGACTCCCTAAGGGCCCTGAAGCTTTCTTT. Translated, it gives CASSGGAGLPKGPEAFF. The variable domain in full, completed from reference TRBV5-1 and TRBJ1-1, reads KAGVTQTPRYLIKTRGQQVTLSCSPISGHRSVSWYQQTPGQGLQFLFEYFSETQRNKGNFPGRFSGRQFSNSRSEMNVSTLELGDSALYLCASSGGAGLPKGPEAFFGQGTRLTVV.